A single count supports the clone carrying this T cell receptor (beta chain). Its antigen is still unknown. The CDR3 contains 12 residues. Germline CDR1 and CDR2: SGHAT and FQDESV (reference sequence). V lost 1 base, J lost 5 bases, and 5 bases lay in between. Each patient relapsed following autologous stem cell transplantation, and prior brentuximab vedotin exposure differed. These data are taken from a study of PD-1 blockade in classical Hodgkin lymphoma. Regarding the study as a whole: Exclusion was applied to patients who started nivolumab under 1 year after ASCT. The study reported lower baseline TCR diversity in newly diagnosed patients than in healthy donors. Whereas CD4+ TCR diversity had risen significantly by C4D1, CD8+ TCR diversity had not. Newly diagnosed patients had diversity similar to the baseline diversity of complete responders.

TCRdb keeps only in-frame clones here, not all; method: immunoSEQ multiplex PCR. The table has 20,000 to 25,000 clones, approximately 70% seen once; the top ten hold 5% to 6%. The specimen comprised peripheral blood mononuclear cells (PBMCs), sampled at baseline. The chain carries TRBV11-1 and TRBJ2-5; D is ambiguous. This receptor was taken from a human donor with classical Hodgkin lymphoma. The CDR3, as DNA: TGTGCCAGCAGCTTAGATGGGGAGACCCAGTACTTC. Protein: CASSLDGETQYF.